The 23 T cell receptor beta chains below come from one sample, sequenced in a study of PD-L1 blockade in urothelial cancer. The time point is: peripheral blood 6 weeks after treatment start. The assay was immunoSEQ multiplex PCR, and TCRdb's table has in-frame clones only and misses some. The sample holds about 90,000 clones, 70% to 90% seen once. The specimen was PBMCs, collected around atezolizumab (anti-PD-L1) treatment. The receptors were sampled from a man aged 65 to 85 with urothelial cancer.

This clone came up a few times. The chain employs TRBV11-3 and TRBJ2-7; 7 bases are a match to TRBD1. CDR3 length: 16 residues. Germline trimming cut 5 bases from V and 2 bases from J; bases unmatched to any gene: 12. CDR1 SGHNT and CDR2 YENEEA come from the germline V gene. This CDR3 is CASSPAWDRKAYEQYF. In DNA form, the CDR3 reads TGTGCCAGCAGCCCCGCCTGGGACAGAAAGGCCTACGAGCAGTACTTC.

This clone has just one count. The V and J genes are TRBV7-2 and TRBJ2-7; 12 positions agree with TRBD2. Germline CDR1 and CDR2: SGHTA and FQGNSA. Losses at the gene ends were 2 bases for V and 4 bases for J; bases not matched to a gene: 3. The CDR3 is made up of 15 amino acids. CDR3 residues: CASSLLAGGKYEQYF. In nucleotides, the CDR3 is TGTGCCAGCAGCTTACTAGCGGGAGGGAAGTACGAGCAGTACTTC.

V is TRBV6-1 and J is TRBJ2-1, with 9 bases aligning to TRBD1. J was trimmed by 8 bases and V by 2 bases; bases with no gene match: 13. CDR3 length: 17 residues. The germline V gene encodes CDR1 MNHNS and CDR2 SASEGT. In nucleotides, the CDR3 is TGTGCCAGCAGTGAATACCAATCCGGGACAGGGACATATGAGCAGTTCTTC. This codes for CASSEYQSGTGTYEQFF.

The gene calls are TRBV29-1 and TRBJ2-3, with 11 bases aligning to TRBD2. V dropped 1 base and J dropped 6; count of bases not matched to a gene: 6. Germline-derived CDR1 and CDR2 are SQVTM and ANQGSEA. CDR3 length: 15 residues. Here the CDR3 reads CSVEALAGVMDTQYF. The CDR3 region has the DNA TGCAGCGTTGAAGCACTAGCGGGAGTGATGGATACGCAGTATTTT.

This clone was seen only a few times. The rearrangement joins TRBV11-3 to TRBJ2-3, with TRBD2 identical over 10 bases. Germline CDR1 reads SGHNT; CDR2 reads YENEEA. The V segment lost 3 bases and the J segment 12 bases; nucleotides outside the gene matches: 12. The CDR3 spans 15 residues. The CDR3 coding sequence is TGTGCCAGCAGCTTTGGCCGGTCTAGCGGGAGTTCACAGTATTTT. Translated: CASSFGRSSGSSQYF. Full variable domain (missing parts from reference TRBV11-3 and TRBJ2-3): EAGVVQSPRYKIIEKKQPVAFWCNPISGHNTLYWYLQNLGQGPELLIRYENEEAVDDSQLPKDRFSAERLKGVDSTLKIQPAELGDSAVYLCASSFGRSSGSSQYFGPGTRLTVL.

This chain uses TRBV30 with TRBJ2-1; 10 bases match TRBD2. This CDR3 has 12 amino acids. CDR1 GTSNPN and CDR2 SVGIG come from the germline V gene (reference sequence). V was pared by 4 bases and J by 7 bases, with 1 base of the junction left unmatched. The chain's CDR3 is CAWTSGRNEQFF. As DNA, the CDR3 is TGTGCCTGGACTAGCGGGAGAAATGAGCAGTTCTTC.

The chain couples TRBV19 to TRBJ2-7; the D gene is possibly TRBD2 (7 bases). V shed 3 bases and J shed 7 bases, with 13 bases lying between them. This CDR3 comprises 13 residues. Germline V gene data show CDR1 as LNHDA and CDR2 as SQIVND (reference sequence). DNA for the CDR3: TGTGCCAGTAGTATGGGGGGGGGCTTGGAGCAGTACTTC. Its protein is CASSMGGGLEQYF.

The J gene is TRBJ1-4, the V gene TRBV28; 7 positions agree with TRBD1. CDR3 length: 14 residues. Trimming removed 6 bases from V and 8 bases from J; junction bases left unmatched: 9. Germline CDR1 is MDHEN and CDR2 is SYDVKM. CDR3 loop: CASSEGAPREKLFF. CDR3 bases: TGTGCCAGCAGCGAGGGGGCGCCTCGGGAAAAACTGTTTTTT.

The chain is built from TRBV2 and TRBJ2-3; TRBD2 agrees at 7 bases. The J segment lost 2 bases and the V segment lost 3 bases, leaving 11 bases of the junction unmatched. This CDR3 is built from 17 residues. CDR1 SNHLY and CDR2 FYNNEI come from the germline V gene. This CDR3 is CASSDLLRGGYTDTQYF. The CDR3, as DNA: TGTGCCAGCAGTGACCTCCTACGCGGGGGATACACAGATACGCAGTATTTT.

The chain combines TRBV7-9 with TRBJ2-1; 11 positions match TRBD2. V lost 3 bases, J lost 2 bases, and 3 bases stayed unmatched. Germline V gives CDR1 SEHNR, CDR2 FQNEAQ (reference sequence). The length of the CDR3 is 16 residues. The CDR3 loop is CASSFSGRAAYNEQFF. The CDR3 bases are TGTGCCAGCAGCTTTAGCGGGAGGGCCGCCTACAATGAGCAGTTCTTC.

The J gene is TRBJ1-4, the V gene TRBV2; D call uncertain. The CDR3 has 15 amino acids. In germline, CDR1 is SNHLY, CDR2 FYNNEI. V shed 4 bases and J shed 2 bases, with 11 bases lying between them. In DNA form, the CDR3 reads TGTGCCAGCAGTGCTTCGACGGAGACTAATGAAAAACTGTTTTTT. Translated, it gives CASSASTETNEKLFF.

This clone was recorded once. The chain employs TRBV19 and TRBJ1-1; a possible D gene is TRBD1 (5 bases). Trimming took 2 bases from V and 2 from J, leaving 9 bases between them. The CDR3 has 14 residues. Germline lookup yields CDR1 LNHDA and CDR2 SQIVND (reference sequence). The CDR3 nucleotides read TGTGCCAGTAGTATAAACGGGGGTAACACTGAAGCTTTCTTT. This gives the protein CASSINGGNTEAFF.

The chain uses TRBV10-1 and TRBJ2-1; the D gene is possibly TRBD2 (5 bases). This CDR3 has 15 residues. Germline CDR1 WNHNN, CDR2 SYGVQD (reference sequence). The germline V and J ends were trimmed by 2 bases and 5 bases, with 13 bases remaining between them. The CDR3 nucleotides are TGCGCCAGCAGTGAGGAGGCGGGCGGTGACAATGAGCAGTTCTTC. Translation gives CASSEEAGGDNEQFF.

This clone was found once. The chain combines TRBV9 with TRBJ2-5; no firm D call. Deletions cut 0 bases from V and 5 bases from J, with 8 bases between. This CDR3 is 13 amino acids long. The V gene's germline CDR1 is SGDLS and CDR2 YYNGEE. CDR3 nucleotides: TGTGCCAGCAGCGTAGATATTATGGAGACCCAGTACTTC. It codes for CASSVDIMETQYF.

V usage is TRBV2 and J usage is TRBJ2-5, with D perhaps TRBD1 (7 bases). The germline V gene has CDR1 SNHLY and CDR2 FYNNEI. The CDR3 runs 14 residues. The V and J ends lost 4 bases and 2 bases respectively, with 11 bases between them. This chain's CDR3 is CASSGQGGQETQYF. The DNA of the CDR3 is TGTGCCAGCAGTGGGCAGGGGGGTCAAGAGACCCAGTACTTC. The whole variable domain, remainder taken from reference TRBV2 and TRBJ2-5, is EPEVTQTPSHQVTQMGQEVILRCVPISNHLYFYWYRQILGQKVEFLVSFYNNEISEKSEIFDDQFSVERPDGSNFTLKIRSTKLEDSAMYFCASSGQGGQETQYFGPGTRLLVL.

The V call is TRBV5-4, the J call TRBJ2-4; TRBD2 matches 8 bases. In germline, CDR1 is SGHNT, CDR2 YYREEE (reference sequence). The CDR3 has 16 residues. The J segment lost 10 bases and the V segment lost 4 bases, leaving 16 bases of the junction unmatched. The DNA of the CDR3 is TGTGCCAGCAGCCAACCATCGAGCGGGGGAAAAGGAATTCAGTACTTC. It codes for CASSQPSSGGKGIQYF.

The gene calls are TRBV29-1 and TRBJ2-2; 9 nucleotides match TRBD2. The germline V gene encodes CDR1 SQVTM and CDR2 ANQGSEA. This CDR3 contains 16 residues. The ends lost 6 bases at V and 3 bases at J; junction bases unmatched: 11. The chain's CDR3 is CSVLPALAGDTGELFF. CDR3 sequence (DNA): TGCAGCGTCCTACCCGCCTTAGCGGGGGACACCGGGGAGCTGTTTTTT.

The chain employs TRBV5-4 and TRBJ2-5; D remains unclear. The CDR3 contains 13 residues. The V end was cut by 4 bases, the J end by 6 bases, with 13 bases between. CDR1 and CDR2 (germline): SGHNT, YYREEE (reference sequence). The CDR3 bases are TGTGCCAGCAGCGAAATGGCGGCGAAGACCCAGTACTTC. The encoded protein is CASSEMAAKTQYF.

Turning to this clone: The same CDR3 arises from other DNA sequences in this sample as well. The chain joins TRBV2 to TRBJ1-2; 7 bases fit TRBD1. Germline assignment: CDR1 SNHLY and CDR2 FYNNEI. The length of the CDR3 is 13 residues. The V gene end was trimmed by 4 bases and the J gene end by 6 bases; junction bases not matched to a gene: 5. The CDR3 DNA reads TGTGCCAGCAGTGTAGACAGGGAGGATGGCTACACCTTC. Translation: CASSVDREDGYTF.

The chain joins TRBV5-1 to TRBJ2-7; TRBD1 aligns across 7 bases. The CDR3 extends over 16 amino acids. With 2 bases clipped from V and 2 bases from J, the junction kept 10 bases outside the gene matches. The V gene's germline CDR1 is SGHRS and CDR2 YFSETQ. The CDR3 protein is CASSFSATGITYEQYF. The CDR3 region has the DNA TGCGCCAGCAGCTTTTCCGCGACAGGGATTACCTACGAGCAGTACTTC.

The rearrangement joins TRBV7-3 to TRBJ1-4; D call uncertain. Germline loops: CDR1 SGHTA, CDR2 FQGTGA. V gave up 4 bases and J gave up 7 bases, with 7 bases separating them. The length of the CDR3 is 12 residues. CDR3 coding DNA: TGTGCCAGCAGCTCGAGCCCTGAAAAACTGTTTTTT. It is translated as CASSSSPEKLFF.

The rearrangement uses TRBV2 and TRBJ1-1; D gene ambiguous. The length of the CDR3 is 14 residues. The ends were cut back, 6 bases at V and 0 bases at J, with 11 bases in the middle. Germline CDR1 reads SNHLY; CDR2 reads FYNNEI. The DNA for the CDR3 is TGTGCCAGCAGGATAATGGGAGTGAACACTGAAGCTTTCTTT. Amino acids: CASRIMGVNTEAFF.

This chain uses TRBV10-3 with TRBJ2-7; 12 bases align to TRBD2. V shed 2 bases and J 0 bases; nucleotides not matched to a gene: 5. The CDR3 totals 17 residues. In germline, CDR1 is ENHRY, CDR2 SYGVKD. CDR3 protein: CAISEGLAGSSSYEQYF. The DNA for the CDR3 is TGTGCCATCAGTGAGGGACTAGCGGGATCCAGCTCCTACGAGCAGTACTTC.